This TCR beta chain was sequenced in a study of T cells in women clearing cervical HPV infection. Study in general: Donors had HPV16-related CIN3 or worse; 2 had invasive cancer. Notes on the study in general: Associations may precede or follow infection; HPV-specific or memory T cells were not isolated.

Data came from immunoSEQ multiplex PCR; TCRdb stores just in-frame clones and leaves some out. The sample holds about 30,000 clones. The germline V and J ends were trimmed by 6 bases and 6 bases, with 16 bases remaining between them. Germline CDR1 reads SGHNT; CDR2 reads YYREEE (reference sequence). The CDR3 is 14 amino acids. A word on this clone: Its antigen is not known. The read terminates 3 residues before the CDR3 end, so the remaining end is supplied by the germline J gene.

This chain joins TRBV5-4 and TRBJ2-1; possibly TRBD2 for D (6 bases). The sequence was collected from a woman aged 18 to 75 with a cervical HPV16 infection that either progressed to CIN3+ or cleared (not recorded which). The sequenced sample was blood buffy coat. This CDR3 reads CASTPVAGSNEQFF. The sequenced CDR3 bases are TGTGCCAGCACGCCCGTGGCGGGAAGCAATGAG.